This TCR beta chain was identified in a study of blood T cell repertoires in COVID-19. Study at large: The analysed material was cDNA or gDNA that came from T cells, B-cell-depleted T cells, or PBMCs.

The CDR3 has 11 residues. The V end lost 7 bases, the J end lost 2 bases, and 6 bases lay between the germline ends. The V gene's germline CDR1 is MNHEY and CDR2 SVGAGI. Per the original methods: For nucleated cells, counts were estimated from reference gene primer amplification. Profiled with immunoSEQ multiplex PCR; TCRdb holds only in-frame clones, not every one. V, J and clone size are those of that table, while D and trimming were read from the DNA. The sample records around 100,000 clones, approximately 92% being singletons. The source material was peripheral blood. The rearrangement links TRBV6-5 to TRBJ2-7, with D unresolved. This sequence originates from a man between 45 and 60 years old with active COVID-19. The CDR3 DNA sequence: TGTGCCAGCAAGTCGGCCTACGAGCAGTACTTC. As protein: CASKSAYEQYF.